This entry is about one TCR beta chain. Antigen specificity is unknown. The data originate from a study of T cells in Graves' hyperthyroidism and ophthalmopathy. The overall study: Specimen type is peripheral blood, collected at initial diagnosis prior to any treatment. Study-level points and caveats: A model using 13 V-J features told ophthalmopathy apart from stable hyperthyroidism.

Authors of the study amplified TCR beta CDR3 regions from RNA transcripts. First-round RT-PCR with HTBI primers amplified the TCR CDR3 region. TCRdb re-derived calls from the multiplex PCR reads in MiXCR, one entry per CDR3 protein. This sample yields 400,000 or so distinct CDR3 sequences, of which 12% to 15% are seen a single time; about 20% belongs to the top ten. V was pared by 5 bases and J by 9 bases, with 0 bases of the junction left unmatched. The CDR3 sequence is 11 residues long. The TCR originated in a woman aged 55 to 70 with Graves' ophthalmopathy. The source material was blood. This sequence joins TRBV12-3 or TRBV12-4 and TRBJ2-1; the match to TRBD1 covers 8 bases. This CDR3 reads CASSDRGEQFF. The CDR3 region has the DNA TGTGCCAGCAGTGACAGGGGTGAGCAGTTCTTC.